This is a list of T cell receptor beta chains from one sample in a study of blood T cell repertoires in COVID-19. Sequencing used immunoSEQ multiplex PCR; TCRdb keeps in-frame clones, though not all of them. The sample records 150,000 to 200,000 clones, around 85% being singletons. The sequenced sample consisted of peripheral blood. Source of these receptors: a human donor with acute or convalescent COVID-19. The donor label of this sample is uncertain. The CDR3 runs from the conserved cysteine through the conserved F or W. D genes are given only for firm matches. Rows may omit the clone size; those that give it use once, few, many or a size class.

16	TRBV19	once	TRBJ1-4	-	TGTGCCAGTAGTGGATTAACAGGCGCGGCTAATGAAAAACTGTTTTTT	CASSGLTGAANEKLFF
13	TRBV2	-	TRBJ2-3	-	TGTGCCAGCAGTGAATGGACTGGAGATACGCAGTATTTT	CASSEWTGDTQYF
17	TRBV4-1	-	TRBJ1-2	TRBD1	TGCGCCAGCAGCCAAGGGTCGGGACAGGGGGCGGACTATGGCTACACCTTC	CASSQGSGQGADYGYTF
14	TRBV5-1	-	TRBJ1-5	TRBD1	TGCGCCAGCAGTTTTACAGGGGGCGGACAGCCCCAGCATTTT	CASSFTGGGQPQHF
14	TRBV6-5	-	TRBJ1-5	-	TGTGCCAGCAGTCCGCTATTACGCAATCAGCCCCAGCATTTT	CASSPLLRNQPQHF
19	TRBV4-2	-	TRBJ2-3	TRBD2	TGTGCCAGCAGCCAGCCGGGACTAGCGGCCCCCCGGAGCACAGATACGCAGTATTTT	CASSQPGLAAPRSTDTQYF
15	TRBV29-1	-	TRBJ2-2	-	TGCAGCGTTGCCCGAGGGTCGCGTCACACCGGGGAGCTGTTTTTT	CSVARGSRHTGELFF
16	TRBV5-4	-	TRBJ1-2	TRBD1	TGTGCCAGCAGCCACGTCAGGGGGTCGGCTAACTATGGCTACACCTTC	CASSHVRGSANYGYTF
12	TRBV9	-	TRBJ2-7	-	TGTGCCAGCAGCGCGACAGGATACGAGCAGTACTTC	CASSATGYEQYF
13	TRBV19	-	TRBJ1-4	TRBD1	TGTGCCAGTAGAGGGACAGGGGAGGAAAAACTGTTTTTT	CASRGTGEEKLFF
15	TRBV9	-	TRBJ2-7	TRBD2	TGTGCCAGCAGCGTAGTGGGGGGGTTCCCCGCCGAGCAGTACTTC	CASSVVGGFPAEQYF
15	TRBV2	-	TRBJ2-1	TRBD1	TGTGCCAGCAGTGAAGAGGACAGGCACTACAATGAGCAGTTCTTC	CASSEEDRHYNEQFF
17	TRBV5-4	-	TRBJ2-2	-	TGTGCCAGCAGCCCCCGCCCTATATCAAAGAACACCGGGGAGCTGTTTTTT	CASSPRPISKNTGELFF
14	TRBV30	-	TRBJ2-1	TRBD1	TGTGCCTGTTCCTCCGGGACAGCCTACAATGAGCAGTTCTTC	CACSSGTAYNEQFF
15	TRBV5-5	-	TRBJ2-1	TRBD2	TGTGCCAGCAGTTTAGCGGGGGCTTCCTACAATGAGCAGTTCTTC	CASSLAGASYNEQFF
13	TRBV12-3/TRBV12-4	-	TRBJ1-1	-	TGTGCCAGCAGGGCAACCGGGTACACTGAAGCTTTCTTT	CASRATGYTEAFF
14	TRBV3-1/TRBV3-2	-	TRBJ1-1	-	TGTGCCAGCAGCCATTGGACCGGGTCTCAGGGAGCTTTCTTT	CASSHWTGSQGAFF
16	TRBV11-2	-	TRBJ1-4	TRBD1	TGTGCCAGCAGTCGACAGGGGACCCCTTACAATGAAAAACTGTTTTTT	CASSRQGTPYNEKLFF
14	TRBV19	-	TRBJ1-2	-	TGTGCCAGTAGTCTGGGGCAGGACGTCTATGGCTACACCTTC	CASSLGQDVYGYTF
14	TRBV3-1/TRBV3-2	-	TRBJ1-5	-	TGTGCCAGCAGCCCCCGTTATAGCAATCAGCCCCAGCATTTT	CASSPRYSNQPQHF
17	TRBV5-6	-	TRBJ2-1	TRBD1	TGTGCCAGCAGCTTGGACCGGGGACAGGGGCCCTACAATGAGCAGTTCTTC	CASSLDRGQGPYNEQFF
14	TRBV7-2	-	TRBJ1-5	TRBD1	TGTGCCAGCAGCATACAGGGGGGCAATCAGCCCCAGCATTTT	CASSIQGGNQPQHF
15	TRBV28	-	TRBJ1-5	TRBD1	TGTGCCAGCAGTTTAAGACAGGGGGCAGGCCAGCCCCAGCATTTT	CASSLRQGAGQPQHF
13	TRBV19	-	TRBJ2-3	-	TGTGCCAGTAGTGGGGGGTTCACAGATACGCAGTATTTT	CASSGGFTDTQYF
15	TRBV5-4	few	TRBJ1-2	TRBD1	TGTGCCAGCAGCCTCATCACGGACAGGCGGGATGGCTACACCTTC	CASSLITDRRDGYTF
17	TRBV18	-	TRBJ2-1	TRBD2	TGTGCCAGCTCACCACCGTCTAGCGGGGGGGCCCACAATGAGCAGTTCTTC	CASSPPSSGGAHNEQFF
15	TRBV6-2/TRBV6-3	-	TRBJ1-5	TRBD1	TGTGCCAGCAGCCCGACAGGGGGCTCGTATCAGCCCCAGCATTTT	CASSPTGGSYQPQHF
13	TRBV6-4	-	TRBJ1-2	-	TGTGCCAGCAGTGCAACAGGGTACTATGGCTACACCTTC	CASSATGYYGYTF
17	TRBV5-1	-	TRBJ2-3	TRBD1	TGCGCCAGCAGCGCTGGACAGGGAGGAGGGGACACAGATACGCAGTATTTT	CASSAGQGGGDTDTQYF
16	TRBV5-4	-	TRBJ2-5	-	TGTGCCAGCAGCTTAGGATTAGGGGGGGTGCAAGAGACCCAGTACTTC	CASSLGLGGVQETQYF
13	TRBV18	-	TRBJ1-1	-	TGTGCCAGCTCACTCACAGATAACACTGAAGCTTTCTTT	CASSLTDNTEAFF
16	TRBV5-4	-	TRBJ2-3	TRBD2	TGTGCCAGCAGCTCCGGACTAGCGGGGGAAGTACGTACGCAGTATTTT	CASSSGLAGEVRTQYF
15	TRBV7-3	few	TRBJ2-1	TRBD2	TGTGCCAGCAGCTCGAAGCGGGGGGCCGGTATTGAGCAGTTCTTC	CASSSKRGAGIEQFF
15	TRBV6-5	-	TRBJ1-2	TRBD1	TGTGCCAGCAGTAGACAGGCAGGGGGGTTTGGAGGCTACACCTTC	CASSRQAGGFGGYTF
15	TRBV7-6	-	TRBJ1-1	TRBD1	TGTGCCAGCAGCTCAAACCGACACAGGGGTACTGAAGCTTTCTTT	CASSSNRHRGTEAFF
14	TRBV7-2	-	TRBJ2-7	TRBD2	TGTGCCAGCAGCTTAGGTGGGGGGGGGTACGAGCAGTACTTC	CASSLGGGGYEQYF
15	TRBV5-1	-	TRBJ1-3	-	TGCGCCAGCAGCACGGTCGCCGATTTCGGGGGCACCATATATTTT	CASSTVADFGGTIYF
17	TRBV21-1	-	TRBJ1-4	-	TGTGCCAGCAGTAAACCCGGGACAGAGGGCTCGGGTGAAAAACTGTTTTTT	CASSKPGTEGSGEKLFF
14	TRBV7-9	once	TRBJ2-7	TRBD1	TGTGCCAGCAGCTTAGGACAGGGCCTCAACGAGCAGTACTTC	CASSLGQGLNEQYF
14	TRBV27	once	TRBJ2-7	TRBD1	TGTGCCAGCAGTGGGAGACAGGGCTGGTACGAGCAGTACTTC	CASSGRQGWYEQYF
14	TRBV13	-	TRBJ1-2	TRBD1	TGTGCCAGCAGCTTCCAGGGGGCTAACTATGGCTACACCTTC	CASSFQGANYGYTF
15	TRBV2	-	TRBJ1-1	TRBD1	TGTGCCAGCAGTCGTACGGGACAGAGTAACACTGAAGCTTTCTTT	CASSRTGQSNTEAFF